The 25 T cell receptor beta chains presented below share a single source sample, sequenced in a study of cytomegalovirus exposure and HLA in healthy donors. The primer mix had 60 Vbeta and 13 Jbeta primers. Clones were read by immunoSEQ multiplex PCR, and TCRdb kept only the in-frame ones, dropping some. The sample contains some 190,000 clones, about 10% of which appear only once. What was sequenced was PBMCs. Receptors originate from a woman aged 25-40 years in good health and CMV-seropositive.

This chain connects TRBV30 to TRBJ1-1, with a possible D match to TRBD1 (5 bases). V was pared by 2 bases and J by 5 bases, with 21 bases between. The CDR3 is 16 residues long. Germline lookup yields CDR1 GTSNPN and CDR2 SVGIG (reference sequence). The CDR3 spells CAWSPKQGTFVTEAFF. CDR3 nucleotides: TGTGCCTGGAGTCCGAAGCAAGGGACTTTCGTGACTGAAGCTTTCTTT.

This clone has just a few counts. The chain combines TRBV4-1 with TRBJ1-2, with TRBD1 as a possible D gene (5 bases). The CDR3 totals 15 residues. V was cut by 1 base and J by 8 bases, with 17 bases left in between. Germline V gene lookup returns CDR1 MGHRA and CDR2 YSYEKL. The CDR3 loop reads CASSQVFQGIQGYTF. CDR3 DNA: TGCGCCAGCAGCCAAGTCTTTCAGGGTATTCAAGGCTACACCTTC.

This sequence joins TRBV5-1 and TRBJ2-1; maybe TRBD2 (6 bases). Between the trimmed V and J ends, which lost 4 bases and 6 bases, there was a span of 20 bases. The CDR3 consists of 16 residues. Per germline, CDR1 SGHRS and CDR2 YFSETQ. CDR3 DNA sequence: TGCGCCAGCAGCGACGTCGGGCGGGCGGGAATCAATGAGCAGTTCTTC. This translates into CASSDVGRAGINEQFF.

The chain carries TRBV5-4 and TRBJ2-5; 14 nucleotides match TRBD2. CDR3 size: 18 residues. V lost 5 bases, J lost 1 base, and 10 bases stayed unmatched. Germline loops: CDR1 SGHNT, CDR2 YYREEE (reference sequence). CDR3 protein: CASREVGLAGGFQETQYF. The CDR3 nucleotides are TGTGCCAGCAGGGAGGTCGGACTAGCGGGAGGATTCCAAGAGACCCAGTACTTC.

This clone has more than one count but fewer than ten. CDR3 sequence reads: CASSQTGGGNQPQHF. CDR3 nucleotide sequence: TGCGCCAGCAGCCAAACAGGGGGAGGAAATCAGCCCCAGCATTTT. The chain couples TRBV4-1 to TRBJ1-5, with 8 bases identical to TRBD1. CDR3 length equals 15 residues. Trimming cost V 2 bases and J 4 bases; bases outside gene matches: 4. Germline CDR1 is MGHRA and CDR2 is YSYEKL.

This clone was observed a handful of times. J is TRBJ1-1 and V is TRBV18; D is possibly TRBD1 (6 bases). Germline V gene lookup returns CDR1 KGHSH and CDR2 LQKENI. This CDR3 spans 15 amino acids. V lost 3 bases to trimming and J lost 1 base, with 12 bases between them. Here the CDR3 reads CASSPLQGANTEAFF. CDR3 bases: TGTGCCAGCTCACCCCTACAGGGTGCGAACACTGAAGCTTTCTTT. The variable domain in full, completed from reference TRBV18 and TRBJ1-1, reads NAGVMQNPRHLVRRRGQEARLRCSPMKGHSHVYWYRQLPEEGLKFMVYLQKENIIDESGMPKERFSAEFPKEGPSILRIQQVVRGDSAAYFCASSPLQGANTEAFFGQGTRLTVV.

This clone came up a few times. This sequence joins TRBV29-1 and TRBJ2-7; 7 bases align to TRBD2. The CDR3 has 13 residues. Losses at the gene ends were 7 bases for V and 2 bases for J; bases not matched to a gene: 8. The germline CDR1 and CDR2 sequences are SQVTM and ANQGSEA. CDR3: CSARASGTYEQYF. DNA of the CDR3: TGCAGCGCCAGGGCTAGCGGTACCTACGAGCAGTACTTC.

The chain recombines TRBV27 with TRBJ2-7, with 7 positions matching TRBD1. CDR3 size: 15 residues. Germline assignment: CDR1 MNHEY and CDR2 SMNVEV (reference sequence). V trimming: 2 bases; J trimming: 6 bases; junction bases outside the gene matches: 10. CDR3 nucleotide sequence: TGTGCCAGCAGTTTAAGACAGGGTAGGCCCCTCGAGCAGTACTTC. Amino acids: CASSLRQGRPLEQYF.

Only a few counts were recorded for this clone. The chain links TRBV9 to TRBJ1-2; TRBD1 aligns across 7 bases. The CDR3 runs 15 residues. J was trimmed by 3 bases and V by 4 bases; bases with no gene match: 9. Germline V lookup: CDR1 SGDLS, CDR2 YYNGEE. DNA for the CDR3: TGTGCCAGCAGCAATACCCCTACAGGGGACTATGGCTACACCTTC. Protein sequence: CASSNTPTGDYGYTF. The full variable domain, its missing parts supplied by reference TRBV9 and TRBJ1-2, is DSGVTQTPKHLITATGQRVTLRCSPRSGDLSVYWYQQSLDQGLQFLIQYYNGEERAKGNILERFSAQQFPDLHSELNLSSLELGDSALYFCASSNTPTGDYGYTFGSGTRLTVV.

V and J are TRBV11-2 and TRBJ2-1; 14 bases map to TRBD2. The length of the CDR3 is 16 residues. CDR1 and CDR2 (germline): SGHAT, FQNNGV. The trim removed 1 base at V and 6 bases at J, leaving 2 bases unmatched. CDR3: CASSLAGTSGSNEQFF. In nucleotides, the CDR3 is TGTGCCAGCAGCTTAGCCGGGACTAGCGGGAGCAATGAGCAGTTCTTC.

CDR3 protein: CASSRDRGTEAFF. CDR3 nucleotides: TGTGCCAGCTCACGAGACAGGGGCACTGAAGCTTTCTTT. The rearrangement joins TRBV18 to TRBJ1-1; 8 nucleotides agree with TRBD1. Trimming removed 4 bases from V and 4 bases from J; junction bases left unmatched: 2. This CDR3 spans 13 amino acids. Germline loops: CDR1 KGHSH, CDR2 LQKENI.

This chain links TRBV18 with TRBJ1-1, with no clear D. Trimming cost V 4 bases and J 1 base, with 13 bases left between them. The CDR3 spans 15 residues. CDR1 and CDR2 from the germline V gene are KGHSH and LQKENI. The CDR3: CASSRPEARNTEAFF. The CDR3 DNA sequence: TGTGCCAGCTCACGACCAGAGGCCCGGAACACTGAAGCTTTCTTT.

The chain has TRBV30 and TRBJ2-2; unclear D gene. The length of the CDR3 is 12 residues. V dropped 1 base and J dropped 3 bases, with 3 bases sitting between them. CDR1 is GTSNPN and CDR2 is SVGIG in the germline V gene (reference sequence). CDR3 bases: TGTGCCTGGAGTGCTTACACCGGGGAGCTGTTTTTT. This encodes CAWSAYTGELFF.

The J gene is TRBJ2-2, the V gene TRBV10-3; TRBD2 matches 14 bases. The germline gives CDR1 ENHRY, CDR2 SYGVKD. With 6 bases clipped from V and 3 bases from J, the junction kept 3 bases outside the gene matches. CDR3 length equals 16 residues. CDR3 sequence (DNA): TGTGCCATCAGGGGGACTAGCGGGAGACACACCGGGGAGCTGTTTTTT. It codes for CAIRGTSGRHTGELFF.

As for this clone: Different DNA sequences within this sample yield the same CDR3. The rearrangement joins TRBV7-3 to TRBJ2-1; 9 bases agree with TRBD2. Germline CDR1 reads SGHTA; CDR2 reads FQGTGA. CDR3 length equals 14 residues. The junction had 5 bases not matched to a gene; V was cut back by 2 bases and J by 9 bases. The CDR3 sequence is CASSLSSGIGEQFF. In nucleotides, the CDR3 is TGTGCCAGCAGCTTATCTAGCGGGATCGGTGAGCAGTTCTTC.

This clone occurred a few times. This chain joins TRBV9 and TRBJ2-3, with D unresolved. The CDR3 spans 13 residues. The V and J ends lost 1 base and 2 bases respectively, with 5 bases between them. The germline V gene has CDR1 SGDLS and CDR2 YYNGEE. CDR3 amino acids: CASSVFLTDTQYF. The CDR3 region has the DNA TGTGCCAGCAGCGTATTTCTCACAGATACGCAGTATTTT.

This clone was picked up a small number of times. CDR3 amino acids: CASSQGQGRNQPQHF. CDR3 coding DNA: TGTGCCAGCAGCCAAGGACAGGGCCGCAATCAGCCCCAGCATTTT. The chain uses TRBV5-4 and TRBJ1-5; 8 positions agree with TRBD1. V trimming: 4 bases; J trimming: 2 bases; junction bases outside the gene matches: 5. The CDR3 totals 15 residues. Germline CDR1 and CDR2: SGHNT and YYREEE (reference sequence). Using reference TRBV5-4 and TRBJ1-5 for the parts outside the CDR3, the full variable domain is ETGVTQSPTHLIKTRGQQVTLRCSSQSGHNTVSWYQQALGQGPQFIFQYYREEENGRGNFPPRFSGLQFPNYSSELNVNALELDDSALYLCASSQGQGRNQPQHFGDGTRLSIL.

The rearrangement uses TRBV5-1 and TRBJ2-3; TRBD1 agrees at 8 bases. This CDR3 region has 15 residues. J was trimmed by 3 bases and V by 0 bases; bases with no gene match: 3. From germline, CDR1 is SGHRS and CDR2 YFSETQ. DNA of the CDR3: TGCGCCAGCAGCTTGGGTCAGGGGGCAACAGATACGCAGTATTTT. Its translation: CASSLGQGATDTQYF.

In this sample, this clone turned up a few times. J is TRBJ2-3 and V is TRBV2, with TRBD1 matching 8 bases. The CDR3 covers 12 residues. The V segment lost 4 bases and the J segment 7 bases; nucleotides outside the gene matches: 1. Germline lookup yields CDR1 SNHLY and CDR2 FYNNEI. This chain's CDR3 is CASSGTGNTQYF. The CDR3 DNA is TGTGCCAGCAGTGGGACAGGGAATACGCAGTATTTT.

This clone was observed a few times. The rearrangement links TRBV18 to TRBJ2-2; 7 bases agree with TRBD2. With V trimmed by 1 base and J by 1 base, 3 bases remained unmatched. Germline CDR1 is KGHSH and CDR2 is LQKENI. This CDR3 has 16 residues. The CDR3 bases are TGTGCCAGCTCACCACAGGCTAGCGGGAACACCGGGGAGCTGTTTTTT. Its protein is CASSPQASGNTGELFF.

This clone was recorded a few times. The chain joins TRBV19 to TRBJ2-7; 8 nucleotides agree with TRBD1. From germline, CDR1 is LNHDA and CDR2 SQIVND (reference sequence). The V segment lost 5 bases and the J segment 7 bases; nucleotides outside the gene matches: 4. This CDR3 comprises 12 residues. CDR3 sequence: CASSSRTGEQYF. The DNA for the CDR3 is TGTGCCAGTAGTTCAAGGACAGGGGAGCAGTACTTC.

The chain employs TRBV29-1 and TRBJ1-2; possibly TRBD1 for D (6 bases). Trimming left V 7 bases short and J 8 bases short, with 17 bases between. From germline, CDR1 is SQVTM and CDR2 ANQGSEA. CDR3 length: 12 amino acids. The CDR3 protein is CSALTGQNGYTF. Here the CDR3 DNA reads TGCAGCGCCTTGACAGGACAGAACGGCTACACCTTC.

The chain has TRBV29-1 and TRBJ2-5; TRBD2 matches 12 bases. Germline-derived CDR1 and CDR2 are SQVTM and ANQGSEA. V lost 7 bases, J lost 2 bases, and 5 bases stayed unmatched. The CDR3 is 14 residues long. The DNA of the CDR3 is TGCAGCGCCTACCTAGCGGGAGGGCAAGAGACCCAGTACTTC. Translating it yields CSAYLAGGQETQYF.

This clone was observed a handful of times. The chain joins TRBV18 to TRBJ1-5; 9 bases align to TRBD1. CDR1 is KGHSH and CDR2 is LQKENI in the germline V gene. After removal of 3 bases from V and 0 bases from J, the junction contained 6 bases not matched to a gene. There are 17 residues in the CDR3. The CDR3 nucleotides are TGTGCCAGCTCACCGTCCGGACAGGGGATTAGCAATCAGCCCCAGCATTTT. The encoded protein is CASSPSGQGISNQPQHF. The whole variable domain, remainder taken from reference TRBV18 and TRBJ1-5, is NAGVMQNPRHLVRRRGQEARLRCSPMKGHSHVYWYRQLPEEGLKFMVYLQKENIIDESGMPKERFSAEFPKEGPSILRIQQVVRGDSAAYFCASSPSGQGISNQPQHFGDGTRLSIL.

The rearrangement joins TRBV29-1 to TRBJ2-7; 8 bases align to TRBD2. Trimming at V came to 3 bases and at J to 6 bases, leaving 10 bases not matched to a gene. The CDR3 consists of 14 residues. Germline V lookup: CDR1 SQVTM, CDR2 ANQGSEA. Here the CDR3 reads CSVDVGRALGEQYF. CDR3 nucleotides: TGCAGCGTTGATGTCGGGAGGGCCTTGGGCGAGCAGTACTTC.